These T cell receptor beta chains were read from a single sample in a study of cytomegalovirus exposure and HLA in healthy donors. The table came from immunoSEQ multiplex PCR; TCRdb's copy has only in-frame clones and leaves some out. The sample records a few hundred thousand clones, approximately 91% being singletons. The sample comprised PBMCs. The origin of the receptors is a man aged 30 to 39 in good health and CMV-seronegative. CDR3s include the opening cysteine and the closing phenylalanine or tryptophan. The order of the fields is V gene, J gene, CDR3 length, D gene, CDR3 protein. A D gene is named only where the DNA matches it firmly.

TRBV27	TRBJ1-5	14	-	CASSSHRSNQPQHF
TRBV4-1	TRBJ1-3	17	-	CASSQAWGPLSGNTIYF
TRBV28	TRBJ1-5	14	-	CASTAGQGGQPQHF
TRBV11-3	TRBJ1-1	14	-	CASSLAGVNTEAFF
TRBV5-1	TRBJ2-1	14	-	CASSFRGEYNEQFF
TRBV29-1	TRBJ1-1	13	TRBD1	CSVRTGGNTEAFF
TRBV18	TRBJ2-5	17	TRBD2	CASSPQGPGTKQETQYF
TRBV2	TRBJ1-5	14	TRBD1	CASSGTGGIQPQHF
TRBV2	TRBJ2-1	16	TRBD2	CASSPNSGGEYNEQFF
TRBV23-1	TRBJ1-5	14	TRBD1	CARTGGRSNQPQHF
TRBV14	TRBJ2-5	15	TRBD1	CASSLGRQGPETQYF
TRBV19	TRBJ2-2	14	TRBD1	CASSTTGSVGELFF
TRBV5-1	TRBJ2-7	12	-	CASGKGPGEQYF
TRBV6-1	TRBJ1-6	16	TRBD1	CASSGQGAGGNSPLHF
TRBV2	TRBJ2-1	18	TRBD2	CASSDDKRTSIPYNEQFF
TRBV19	TRBJ1-5	16	TRBD1	CASSLDRDHLNQPQHF
TRBV5-1	TRBJ2-1	16	-	CASSLVGERSYNEQFF
TRBV10-3	TRBJ2-5	13	-	CAIRRTSQETQYF
TRBV5-1	TRBJ1-2	17	TRBD1	CASSSRPQGAGGYGYTF
TRBV15	-	14	TRBD2	CATSKSGSPYEQYF
TRBV29-1	TRBJ2-3	13	-	CSVAGGGTDTQYF
TRBV27	TRBJ2-5	15	-	CASSSLVSQQETQYF
TRBV7-9	TRBJ2-7	18	TRBD1	CASSLVYRGKWTGYEQYF
TRBV29-1	TRBJ1-3	14	-	CSVGGLLQRNTIYF
TRBV7-9	TRBJ2-5	16	TRBD1	CASSFVSGTEKETQYF
TRBV6-5	TRBJ1-2	12	TRBD1	CATEGANYGYTF
TRBV15	TRBJ1-2	13	-	CATSRSTGYGYTF
TRBV18	TRBJ1-1	13	-	CASSPQRDTEAFF
TRBV7-9	TRBJ1-6	18	-	CASSSSVAGGSYNSPLHF
TRBV4-1	TRBJ1-3	16	-	CASSQGVTASGNTIYF
TRBV6-5	TRBJ1-1	14	-	CASSYYRGGVEAFF
TRBV10-2	TRBJ2-1	15	TRBD2	CASRNSGGASSEQFF
TRBV5-1	TRBJ2-7	14	-	CASSPGDATYEQYF
TRBV5-1	TRBJ2-6	15	-	CASSLTWAGANVLTF
TRBV6-5	TRBJ2-4	14	-	CASSYGGAKNIQYF
TRBV2	TRBJ1-4	13	-	CALTLWASEKLFF
TRBV4-1	TRBJ1-4	14	-	CASRRVATNEKLFF
TRBV5-1	TRBJ2-1	16	TRBD2	CASSFPGLAGVNEQFF
TRBV2	TRBJ2-5	14	-	CASSDQRSQETQYF
TRBV6-5	TRBJ1-4	13	-	CASRPGGDEKLFF
TRBV27	TRBJ1-1	15	-	CASSRDRLDDTEAFF
TRBV5-1	TRBJ2-3	15	TRBD1	CASSTGQGLTDTQYF
TRBV29-1	TRBJ1-2	13	TRBD1	CSVATGGGYGYTF
TRBV5-4	TRBJ2-5	15	TRBD2	CASSLVVAGEETQYF